The present T cell receptor (beta chain) was sequenced within a study of CD8+CD57+ T cells in acquired aplastic anemia. Whole-study context: CD4+ and CD8+ cells, once sorted, gave DNA averaging approximately 3 ug.

The germline V gene has CDR1 DFQATT and CDR2 SNEGSKA (reference sequence). CDR3 size: 13 residues. V lost 6 bases to trimming and J lost 6 bases, with 14 bases between them. Genomic DNA provided the template from which TCR beta VDJ and CDR3 profiles were obtained. TCRdb re-called the reads with MiXCR, one entry per CDR3 protein. The data show more than 250,000 distinct CDR3 sequences, roughly half seen once. The sample holds many counts of this clonotype. This sequence was found in a human donor with severe aplastic anemia or a healthy control (not recorded which). Material for sequencing was sorted CD4+, CD8+, or CD8+CD57+ T cells (not recorded which) from PBMCs. This chain joins TRBV20-1 and TRBJ2-2, with D perhaps TRBD1 or TRBD2 (6 bases each). The CDR3: CSARSGAAGELFF. The CDR3 DNA sequence: TGCAGTGCCAGGTCGGGGGCTGCCGGGGAGCTGTTTTTT.